The clone carrying this TCR beta chain appeared many times. Its antigen is still unknown. V lost 4 bases and J lost 3, with 9 bases in between. The CDR3 runs 13 residues. Germline assignment: CDR1 SGHTA and CDR2 FQGNSA. This sample was taken from a study of T cell repertoires in cytomegalovirus infection. Background on the study: CMV epitopes, recently identified HLA-C-restricted and well-studied HLA-B-restricted, were used. Matching HLA type, along with CMV infection, was indicated by public TCR beta signatures.

Points from the study as a whole: Within the response measured ex vivo, HLA-C-restricted CMV-specific TCR beta clonotypes were dominant. Carriage of CMV together with the relevant HLA was identifiable through cumulative public TCR beta family frequency.

Each CDR3 protein gets one entry after TCRdb re-called the reads with MiXCR. The repertoire includes 800,000 to 950,000 distinct CDR3 sequences, 32% of them detected once, and under 15% sits in the top ten. The chain has TRBV7-2 and TRBJ2-5; D gene ambiguous. Material: cultured CD8+ T cells from PBMCs, obtained from culture after CMV antigen stimulation. The receptor was derived from a human donor in good health (CMV status not recorded). Some clones in this sample may be carry-over from other donors' samples. Written as DNA, the CDR3 is TGTGCCAGCAGCTCCCCGACCGAAGAGACCCAGTACTTC. It yields the protein CASSSPTEETQYF.